This T cell receptor (beta chain) was obtained from a study of blood T cell repertoires in COVID-19. Study in general: COVID-19 samples from acute and convalescent phases originated in the United States, Italy and Spain. Nucleic acid was either cDNA or gDNA, and it came from T cells, B-cell-depleted T cells, or PBMCs.

V shed 4 bases, J shed 3 bases, and the junction held 9 bases outside the gene matches. The CDR3 spans 15 residues. Germline loops: CDR1 SGHRS, CDR2 YFSETQ. Authors' data handling: Counts of nucleated cells, estimated from reference gene primer amplification, were obtained. Sequencing was performed with immunoSEQ multiplex PCR; in TCRdb, only in-frame clones are kept and a portion is missing. Clone size and V and J calls were adopted from that table, with D and trimming inferred from the DNA. The sample has 80,000 or so clones, 80% to 85% seen once. The receptor was isolated from an elderly man with acute or convalescent COVID-19. This chain connects TRBV5-1 to TRBJ2-5; 7 nucleotides line up with TRBD1. Material for sequencing was peripheral blood. Written as DNA, the CDR3 is TGCGCCAGCAGCGCGCTATACGGGACAGAAGAGACCCAGTACTTC. It translates to CASSALYGTEETQYF.